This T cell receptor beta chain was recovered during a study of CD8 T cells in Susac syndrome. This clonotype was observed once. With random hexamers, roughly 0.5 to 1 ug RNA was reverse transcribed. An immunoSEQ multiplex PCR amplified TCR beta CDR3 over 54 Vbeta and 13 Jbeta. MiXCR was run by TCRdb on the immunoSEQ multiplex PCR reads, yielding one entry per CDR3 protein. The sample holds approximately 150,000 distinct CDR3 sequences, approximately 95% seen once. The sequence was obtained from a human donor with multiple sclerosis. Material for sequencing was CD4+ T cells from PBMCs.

The CDR3 DNA reads as TGTGCCAGCAGTTCCCTCACCGACAGGGGGTATCGGAATCAGCCCCAGCATTTT. It translates to CASSSLTDRGYRNQPQHF. The chain uses TRBV27 and TRBJ1-5; 9 bases line up with TRBD1. Germline CDR1 reads MNHEY; CDR2 reads SMNVEV (reference sequence). The J segment lost 4 bases and the V segment lost 4 bases, leaving 14 bases of the junction unmatched. The CDR3 consists of 18 residues.